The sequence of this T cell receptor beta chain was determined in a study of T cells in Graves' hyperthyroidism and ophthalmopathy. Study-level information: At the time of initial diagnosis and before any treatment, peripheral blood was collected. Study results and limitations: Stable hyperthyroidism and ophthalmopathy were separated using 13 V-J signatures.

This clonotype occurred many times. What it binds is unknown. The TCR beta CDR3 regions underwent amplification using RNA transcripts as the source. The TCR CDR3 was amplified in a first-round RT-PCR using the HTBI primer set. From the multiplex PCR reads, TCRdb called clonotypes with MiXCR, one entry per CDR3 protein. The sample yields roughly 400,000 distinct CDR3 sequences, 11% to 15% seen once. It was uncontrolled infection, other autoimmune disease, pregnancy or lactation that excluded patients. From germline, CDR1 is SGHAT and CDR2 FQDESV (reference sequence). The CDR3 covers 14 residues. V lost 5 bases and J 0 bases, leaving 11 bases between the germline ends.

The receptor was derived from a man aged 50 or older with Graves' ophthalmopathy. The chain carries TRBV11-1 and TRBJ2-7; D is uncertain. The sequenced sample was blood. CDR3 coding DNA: TGTGCCAGCAGCCAAAGGGTCCGCTCCTACGAGCAGTACTTC. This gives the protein CASSQRVRSYEQYF.